This T cell receptor (beta chain) was retrieved from a study of cytomegalovirus exposure and HLA in healthy donors. On the study more broadly: There were 90 million to 130 million unique TCR beta sequences, drawn from some 180 million T cells, in an earlier analysis.

The PCR used 60 Vbeta and 13 Jbeta primers. The method was immunoSEQ multiplex PCR; TCRdb's version includes in-frame clones alone and lacks a portion of them. The table shows 100,000 to 150,000 clones, with around four fifths occurring only once. The CDR3 is 13 residues long. Germline V gives CDR1 MGHDK, CDR2 SYGVNS. V was clipped by 8 bases and J by 7 bases, with 15 bases between them. This chain connects TRBV25-1 to TRBJ2-1; D might be TRBD2 (6 bases). This clonotype was sampled from a boy between 10 and 17 years old in good health and CMV-seronegative. Sequencing used PBMCs. CDR3 region: CASRDSGQNEQFF. Written as DNA, the CDR3 is TGTGCCAGCCGGGACTCCGGGCAGAATGAGCAGTTCTTC.